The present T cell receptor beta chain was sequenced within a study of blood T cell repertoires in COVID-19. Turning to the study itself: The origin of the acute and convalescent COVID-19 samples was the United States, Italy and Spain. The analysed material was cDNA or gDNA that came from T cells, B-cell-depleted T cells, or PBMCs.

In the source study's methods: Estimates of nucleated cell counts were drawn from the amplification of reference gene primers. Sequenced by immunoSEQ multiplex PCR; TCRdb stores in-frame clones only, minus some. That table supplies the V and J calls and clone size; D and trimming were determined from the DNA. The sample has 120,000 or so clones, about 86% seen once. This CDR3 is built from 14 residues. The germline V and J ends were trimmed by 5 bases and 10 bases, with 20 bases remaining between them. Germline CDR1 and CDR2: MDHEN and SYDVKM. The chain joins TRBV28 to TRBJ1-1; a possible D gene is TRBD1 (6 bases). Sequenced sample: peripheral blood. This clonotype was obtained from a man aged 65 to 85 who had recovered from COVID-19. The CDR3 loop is CASSRGEGGGSAFF. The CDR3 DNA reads TGTGCCAGCAGTAGGGGGGAGGGGGGCGGCTCAGCTTTCTTT.